The 10 T cell receptor beta chains below all came from one sample that was sequenced in a study of blood T cell repertoires in COVID-19 (dated by TCRdb to the early 2020s). The library came from the immunoSEQ multiplex PCR assay. The table comes from immuneACCESS by way of TCRdb, which keeps in-frame sequences with V and J called. Part of the clones is missing from these tables; in studies checked, under half for an unresolved V gene and the rest for unknown reasons. This sample gives fewer than 85,000 clones in total; approximately 83% of them show up just once. The top ten constitute 6.5% to 7.5% of the sample. Sequenced material: peripheral blood. These receptor sequences come from a young man with COVID-19, enrolled during active disease.

V is TRBV6-2 or TRBV6-3 and J is TRBJ2-1, with a possible D match to TRBD2 (6 bases). The CDR3 extends over 14 amino acids. Trimming cost V 0 bases and J 9 bases, with 12 bases left between them. The germline V gene encodes CDR1 MNHEY and CDR2 SVGEGT. The CDR3 loop is CASSYSREPGEQFF. Here the CDR3 DNA reads TGTGCCAGCAGTTACTCCCGGGAGCCAGGTGAGCAGTTCTTC.

The V call is TRBV7-8, the J call TRBJ1-2; D remains unclear. Trimming pared 5 bases from V and 6 bases from J, leaving 10 bases between. Germline lookup yields CDR1 SGHVS and CDR2 FQNEAQ. The CDR3 length is 12 residues. The CDR3 loop reads CASSRDQDGYTF. In DNA form, the CDR3 reads TGTGCCAGCAGCCGAGACCAGGATGGCTACACCTTC.

The J gene is TRBJ1-4, the V gene TRBV18; TRBD1 matches 7 bases. Trimming took 3 bases from V and 5 from J; bases not matched to a gene: 6. Germline V gene lookup returns CDR1 KGHSH and CDR2 LQKENI. This CDR3 is 15 amino acids long. The CDR3 bases are TGTGCCAGCTCACCGCAGGGGGGACGAAATGAAAAACTGTTTTTT. Its translation: CASSPQGGRNEKLFF.

This clone was counted a single time. The DNA of the CDR3 is TGTGCCAGCAGTAAGAGGAACACTGAAGCTTTCTTT. This encodes CASSKRNTEAFF. The J gene is TRBJ1-1, the V gene TRBV6-5; no firm D call. Trimming took off 5 bases at V and 1 base at J, with 5 bases between the two ends. This CDR3 is 12 amino acids long. The germline V gene has CDR1 MNHEY and CDR2 SVGAGI.

On this clone itself: One junction end disagrees with the germline gene, perhaps due to a read error. The rearrangement uses TRBV11-2 and TRBJ2-3; D gene ambiguous. The CDR3 extends over 9 amino acids. Germline V CDR1 and CDR2: SGHAT, FQNNGV. CDR3 region: CASSPRPIF. For the CDR3, the DNA is TGTGCCAGCAGCCCGCGCCCTATATTT.

The CDR3 coding sequence is TGTGCCAGCTCACCATCACACTATAGCAATCAGCCCCAGCATTTT. This gives the protein CASSPSHYSNQPQHF. V gene TRBV18 combines with J gene TRBJ1-5; D gene ambiguous. The CDR3 totals 15 residues. The V and J ends lost 2 bases and 0 bases respectively, with 8 bases between them. Per the germline V gene, CDR1 is KGHSH and CDR2 is LQKENI.

The chain employs TRBV6-5 and TRBJ1-2; 11 positions agree with TRBD1. The length of the CDR3 is 14 residues. V was pared by 7 bases and J by 4 bases, with 5 bases of the junction left unmatched. The germline V gene encodes CDR1 MNHEY and CDR2 SVGAGI. The CDR3, as DNA: TGTGCCAGCAATTGGGACAGGGGGGGCTATGGCTACACCTTC. This gives the protein CASNWDRGGYGYTF.

V is TRBV5-1 and J is TRBJ2-3; D is unclear. The CDR3 has 11 amino acids. The V gene's germline CDR1 is SGHRS and CDR2 YFSETQ. The ends were cut back, 2 bases at V and 5 bases at J, with 3 bases in the middle. The CDR3 loop is CASSFRDTQYF. The CDR3 DNA sequence: TGCGCCAGCAGCTTTCGAGATACGCAGTATTTT.

The chain joins TRBV12-3 or TRBV12-4 to TRBJ2-5; 8 bases match TRBD1. The CDR3 is made up of 13 amino acids. J was trimmed by 7 bases and V by 3 bases; bases with no gene match: 4. CDR3 nucleotides: TGTGCCAGCAGTTTCGGACAGGGTGGGACCCAGTACTTC. Translation: CASSFGQGGTQYF.

The chain combines TRBV7-2 with TRBJ2-3, with D perhaps TRBD2 (6 bases). V was shortened by 2 bases and J by 6 bases, with 21 bases between the two germline ends. The CDR3 runs to 17 residues. Germline lookup yields CDR1 SGHTA and CDR2 FQGNSA. The CDR3 DNA sequence: TGTGCCAGCAGCTTACCGGCAACTAGCTCGGCTCGGGATACGCAGTATTTT. This translates into CASSLPATSSARDTQYF.